Listed here are 22 T cell receptor beta chains from one sample, sequenced in a study of naive and memory T cell subsets. An equimolar mix of two oligonucleotides served as the beta constant-region primer for TRBC1 and TRBC2. MiXCR, applied by TCRdb to the UMI-ligation and nested PCR reads, yields one record per CDR3 protein. The profile shows about 4,600 distinct CDR3 sequences, roughly 7.8% of them singletons. Specimen: CD4+ TEMRA cells from blood. Subset specified: effector memory re-expressing CD45RA, CD45RA+ CD27-. The receptors derive from a human donor in good health.

Concerning this clonotype itself: A much bigger clone sits one base away, suggesting this may be a read error. V and J are TRBV20-1 and TRBJ1-3; D may be TRBD1 (6 bases). In germline, CDR1 is DFQATT, CDR2 SNEGSKA (reference sequence). Trimming stripped 5 bases from V and 0 bases from J, with 20 bases between. CDR3 length equals 17 residues. The CDR3 nucleotides are TGCAGTGCTGGGGGTCTAAGAGACAGGTGCTCTGGAAACACCATATATTTT. This codes for CSAGGLRDRCSGNTIYF.

This clonotype was observed at least ten times. The chain is built from TRBV4-2 and TRBJ2-7; tentative D call: TRBD2 (6 bases). The V gene's germline CDR1 is LGHNA and CDR2 YNFKEQ. This CDR3 region has 16 residues. V gave up 1 base and J gave up 2 bases, with 15 bases separating them. The CDR3 reads CASSQALGTAAYEQYF. CDR3 DNA: TGTGCCAGCAGCCAAGCCCTTGGGACTGCCGCCTACGAGCAGTACTTC.

This clonotype was recorded many times. This chain uses TRBV6-5 with TRBJ1-1; D unclear. The CDR3 sequence is 16 residues long. The germline V and J ends were trimmed by 5 bases and 0 bases, with 16 bases remaining between them. The germline V gene has CDR1 MNHEY and CDR2 SVGAGI. Here the CDR3 reads CASSGGTPLMNTEAFF. The CDR3 DNA reads as TGTGCCAGCAGTGGCGGAACTCCCCTCATGAACACTGAAGCTTTCTTT.

This clonotype was seen a handful of times. The conserved closing phenylalanine or tryptophan is absent in this CDR3, likely reflecting a read error. The DNA is left out, because the CDR3 cannot be placed on it with certainty; the CDR3 is given as TCRdb lists it. The chain carries TRBV5-1 and TRBJ2-3; the table calls TRBD2, which could not be checked here. The CDR3 contains 15 residues when both ends are counted. Germline V gene data show CDR1 as SGHRS and CDR2 as YFSETQ. This chain's CDR3 is CASSPLRLATDTQEC.

This clonotype appeared many times. The rearrangement links TRBV28 to TRBJ1-5; 8 nucleotides align to TRBD1. The CDR3 extends over 14 amino acids. Looked up from germline, CDR1 is MDHEN and CDR2 is SYDVKM. The V gene end was trimmed by 10 bases and the J gene end by 4 bases; junction bases not matched to a gene: 9. CDR3: CAIHTGGSNQPQHF. The CDR3 nucleotides read TGTGCCATCCATACAGGGGGTTCAAATCAGCCCCAGCATTTT.

This clonotype was counted ten times or more. The chain employs TRBV5-1 and TRBJ2-3; D call uncertain. CDR3 size: 15 residues. Germline CDR1 SGHRS, CDR2 YFSETQ. V gave up 0 bases and J gave up 0 bases, with 8 bases separating them. CDR3 loop: CASSLAVSSTDTQYF. The CDR3 DNA is TGCGCCAGCAGCTTGGCCGTCTCTAGCACAGATACGCAGTATTTT.

This clonotype appeared a few times. This chain uses TRBV20-1 with TRBJ2-7, with 7 bases lining up with TRBD1. The CDR3 length is 16 residues. V was pared by 3 bases and J by 4 bases, with 15 bases of the junction left unmatched. Germline V CDR1 and CDR2: DFQATT, SNEGSKA (reference sequence). The CDR3 reads CSASDGRRQGTYEQYF. CDR3 nucleotides: TGCAGTGCTAGTGATGGCAGGAGACAGGGCACATACGAGCAGTACTTC.

This clonotype has a count of ten or more. V is TRBV4-2 and J is TRBJ2-7; a possible D gene is TRBD2 (5 bases). The CDR3 is 14 residues long. Germline V gene sequence: CDR1 LGHNA, CDR2 YNFKEQ. V dropped 1 base and J dropped 2 bases, with 9 bases sitting between them. The chain's CDR3 is CASSQVAYPYEQYF. The DNA of the CDR3 is TGTGCCAGCAGCCAAGTAGCGTATCCCTACGAGCAGTACTTC.

V and J are TRBV28 and TRBJ1-2; TRBD1 matches at 7 bases. CDR1 and CDR2 from the germline V gene are MDHEN and SYDVKM. The CDR3 covers 12 residues. Trimming took 6 bases from V and 6 from J; bases not matched to a gene: 4. Here the CDR3 reads CASSLQGNGYTF. The CDR3 DNA reads TGTGCCAGCAGCTTACAGGGGAATGGCTACACCTTC.

This clonotype has a count of ten or more. Here the CDR3 reads CAISELLAGEQYF. The CDR3 coding sequence is TGTGCCATCAGTGAGTTACTAGCGGGGGAGCAGTACTTC. This chain uses TRBV10-3 with TRBJ2-7; 10 positions agree with TRBD2. The CDR3 covers 13 residues. Germline V gene data show CDR1 as ENHRY and CDR2 as SYGVKD. V lost 1 base and J lost 7; bases outside the gene matches: 1.

In its sample, this clonotype was seen a few times. This rearrangement joins TRBV2 to TRBJ2-2, with 8 bases that match TRBD1. The V segment lost 6 bases and the J segment 0 bases; nucleotides outside the gene matches: 3. Germline V lookup: CDR1 SNHLY, CDR2 FYNNEI. This CDR3 has 15 residues. The CDR3 sequence is CASRPGQANTGELFF. Here the CDR3 DNA reads TGTGCCAGCAGGCCGGGACAGGCGAACACCGGGGAGCTGTTTTTT. Filled out from reference TRBV2 and TRBJ2-2, the complete variable domain reads EPEVTQTPSHQVTQMGQEVILRCVPISNHLYFYWYRQILGQKVEFLVSFYNNEISEKSEIFDDQFSVERPDGSNFTLKIRSTKLEDSAMYFCASRPGQANTGELFFGEGSRLTVL.

This clonotype was seen repeatedly, ten times or more. The CDR3 region is CASSYCGGTYEQYF. The CDR3 DNA is TGTGCCAGCAGTTACTGCGGAGGGACCTACGAGCAGTACTTC. The chain combines TRBV6-5 with TRBJ2-7, with a weak D call TRBD2 (6 bases). Germline V gene sequence: CDR1 MNHEY, CDR2 SVGAGI. Between the trimmed V and J ends, which lost 1 base and 2 bases, there was a span of 9 bases. The CDR3 is 14 residues long.

This clonotype was picked up a small number of times. The chain couples TRBV28 to TRBJ2-2; 9 bases match TRBD1. This CDR3 comprises 19 residues. Germline CDR1 and CDR2: MDHEN and SYDVKM. The J segment lost 6 bases and the V segment lost 2 bases, leaving 16 bases of the junction unmatched. The CDR3 DNA is TGTGCCAGCAGTTTAGAAGGGACAGGGCGTCGAGCGGGACCCGGGGAGCTGTTTTTT. Translated: CASSLEGTGRRAGPGELFF.

This clonotype was observed many times. This chain uses TRBV18 with TRBJ2-5, with 9 bases fitting TRBD1. CDR1 and CDR2 from the germline V gene are KGHSH and LQKENI. Trimming cost V 0 bases and J 0 bases; bases outside gene matches: 5. CDR3 size: 17 residues. CDR3: CASSPPRGQGYQETQYF. The DNA for the CDR3 is TGTGCCAGCTCACCACCGAGGGGACAGGGATACCAAGAGACCCAGTACTTC.

This clonotype was recorded at least ten times. The chain couples TRBV28 to TRBJ2-5, with 7 bases matching TRBD1. CDR1 is MDHEN, CDR2 SYDVKM, per germline. With V trimmed by 1 base and J by 2 bases, 1 base remained unmatched. CDR3 length: 14 amino acids. The CDR3 spells CASSLSQGQETQYF. In DNA form, the CDR3 reads TGTGCCAGCAGTTTATCACAGGGGCAAGAGACCCAGTACTTC. Complete variable domain (other parts from reference TRBV28 and TRBJ2-5): DVKVTQSSRYLVKRTGEKVFLECVQDMDHENMFWYRQDPGLGLRLIYFSYDVKMKEKGDIPEGYSVSREKKERFSLILESASTNQTSMYLCASSLSQGQETQYFGPGTRLLVL.

By share of the sample, this clonotype is medium-sized. The rearrangement uses TRBV6-6 and TRBJ2-7, with D hard to call. Per germline, CDR1 MNHNY and CDR2 SVGAGI (reference sequence). CDR3 length: 14 amino acids. V was shortened by 3 bases and J by 0 bases, with 9 bases between the two germline ends. The CDR3 DNA sequence: TGTGCCAGCAGTTATGCGGTGCACTCCTACGAGCAGTACTTC. Its translation: CASSYAVHSYEQYF.

This clonotype was seen ten or more times. V is TRBV9 and J is TRBJ2-4, with 7 nucleotides matching TRBD2. This CDR3 is built from 15 residues. After removal of 4 bases from V and 5 bases from J, the junction contained 9 bases not matched to a gene. CDR1 and CDR2 (germline): SGDLS, YYNGEE. Written as DNA, the CDR3 is TGTGCCAGCAGCCCGAAAGGGAGGGCCGAAAACATTCAGTACTTC. It codes for CASSPKGRAENIQYF.

In its sample, this clonotype is medium-sized. The genes are TRBV29-1 and TRBJ2-5, with D unclear. The CDR3 loop spans 12 amino acids. V shed 3 bases and J shed 7 bases, with 12 bases lying between them. Per germline, CDR1 SQVTM and CDR2 ANQGSEA. The DNA for the CDR3 is TGCAGCGTTGATGAGTTACAAAGGACCCAGTACTTC. It encodes CSVDELQRTQYF.

V is TRBV30 and J is TRBJ1-2; a weak D match, TRBD1 (6 bases). The V end lost 3 bases, the J end lost 7 bases, and 21 bases lay between the germline ends. This CDR3 region has 15 residues. Germline V gives CDR1 GTSNPN, CDR2 SVGIG (reference sequence). The CDR3: CAWRGAQGVTVGYTF. In DNA form, the CDR3 reads TGTGCCTGGAGGGGGGCCCAGGGTGTAACGGTTGGCTACACCTTC. Complete variable domain (other parts from reference TRBV30 and TRBJ1-2): SQTIHQWPATLVQPVGSPLSLECTVEGTSNPNLYWYRQAAGRGLQLLFYSVGIGQISSEVPQNLSASRPQDRQFILSSKKLLLSDSGFYLCAWRGAQGVTVGYTFGSGTRLTVV.

This clonotype was counted at least ten times. The V gene is TRBV11-2, the J gene TRBJ2-3; D gene uncertain. The V gene lost 8 bases and the J gene lost 4 bases, with 22 bases spanning the gap. CDR3 size: 16 residues. CDR1 is SGHAT, CDR2 FQNNGV, per germline. The CDR3 region is CASSPGRSVAPDTQYF. In DNA form, the CDR3 reads TGTGCCAGCTCCCCCGGACGCTCGGTGGCCCCAGATACGCAGTATTTT.

By proportion, this clonotype is medium-sized. J is TRBJ2-7 and V is TRBV10-3; 8 positions match TRBD2. Germline-derived CDR1 and CDR2 are ENHRY and SYGVKD. Trimming at V came to 0 bases and at J to 2 bases, leaving 15 bases not matched to a gene. The CDR3 runs to 19 residues. CDR3 sequence (DNA): TGTGCCATCAGTGAGTCGAGAGTACGGGAGGGCCAGGAGACCTACGAGCAGTACTTC. Residues: CAISESRVREGQETYEQYF.

This clonotype was seen more than once but under ten times. The chain joins TRBV30 to TRBJ1-2; D unclear. Germline V lookup: CDR1 GTSNPN, CDR2 SVGIG (reference sequence). The CDR3 is 16 residues long. V lost 0 bases, J lost 6 bases, and 20 bases lay in between. The CDR3 DNA reads as TGTGCCTGGAGTGTACATCTTTCGGCAGGTGAAGATGGCTACACCTTC. Amino acid sequence: CAWSVHLSAGEDGYTF.